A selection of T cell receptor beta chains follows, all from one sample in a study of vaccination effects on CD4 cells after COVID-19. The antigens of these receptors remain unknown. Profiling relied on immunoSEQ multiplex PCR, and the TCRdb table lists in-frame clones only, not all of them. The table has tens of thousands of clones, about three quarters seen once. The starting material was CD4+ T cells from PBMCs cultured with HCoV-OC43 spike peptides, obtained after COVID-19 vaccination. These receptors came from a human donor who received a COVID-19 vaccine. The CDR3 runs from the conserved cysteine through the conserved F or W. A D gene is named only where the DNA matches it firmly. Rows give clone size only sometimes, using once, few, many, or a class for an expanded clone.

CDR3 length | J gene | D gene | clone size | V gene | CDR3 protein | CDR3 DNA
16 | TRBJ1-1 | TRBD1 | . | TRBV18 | CASSPRTGGGNTEAFF | TGTGCCAGCTCACCGAGGACAGGGGGGGGGAACACTGAAGCTTTCTTT
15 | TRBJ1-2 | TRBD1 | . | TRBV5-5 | CASSHLDRVPYGYTF | TGTGCCAGCAGCCACCTGGACAGGGTTCCTTATGGCTACACCTTC
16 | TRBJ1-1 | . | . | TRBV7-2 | CASSQPARGHNTEAFF | TGTGCCAGCAGCCAACCCGCTCGAGGACACAACACTGAAGCTTTCTTT
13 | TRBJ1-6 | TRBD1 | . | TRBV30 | CASQTGGNSPLHF | TGTGCCTCTCAGACAGGGGGAAATTCACCCCTCCACTTT
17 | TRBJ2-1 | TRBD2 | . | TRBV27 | CASSLRLAGGSYNEQFF | TGTGCCAGCAGTTTACGCCTAGCGGGGGGAAGTTACAATGAGCAGTTCTTC
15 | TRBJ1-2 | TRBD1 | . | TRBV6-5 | CASRRTGLLNYGYTF | TGTGCCAGCAGGAGGACAGGGTTACTTAACTATGGCTACACCTTC
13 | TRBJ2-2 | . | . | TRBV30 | CAWSVIGTGELFF | TGTGCCTGGAGTGTAATAGGAACCGGGGAGCTGTTTTTT
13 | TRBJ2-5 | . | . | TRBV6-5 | CAGKKEGKETQYF | TGTGCCGGGAAAAAAGAGGGAAAAGAGACCCAGTACTTC
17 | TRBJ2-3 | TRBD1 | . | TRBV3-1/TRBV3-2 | CASSPELGTGPTDTQYF | TGTGCCAGCAGCCCGGAGCTGGGGACAGGACCCACAGATACGCAGTATTTT
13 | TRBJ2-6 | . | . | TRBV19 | CASSPSGANVLTF | TGTGCCAGTAGTCCGTCTGGGGCCAACGTCCTGACTTTC
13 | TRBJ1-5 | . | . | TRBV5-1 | CASGFDVNQPQHF | TGCGCCAGCGGCTTCGATGTTAATCAGCCCCAGCATTTT
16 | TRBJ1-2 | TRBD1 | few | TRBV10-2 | CASSDQRDSANYGYTF | TGCGCCAGCAGTGACCAAAGGGACAGCGCTAACTATGGCTACACCTTC
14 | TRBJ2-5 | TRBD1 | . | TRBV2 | CASSPGTGQETQYF | TGTGCCAGCAGTCCTGGGACAGGCCAAGAGACCCAGTACTTC
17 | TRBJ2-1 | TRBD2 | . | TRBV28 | CASSLRSGGGLVNEQFF | TGTGCCAGCAGTTTAAGGAGCGGGGGGGGGTTGGTCAATGAGCAGTTCTTC
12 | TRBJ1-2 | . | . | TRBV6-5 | CASSYVGYGYTF | TGTGCCAGCAGTTACGTGGGCTATGGCTACACCTTC
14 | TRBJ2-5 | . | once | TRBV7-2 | CASSLGVFQETQYF | TGTGCCAGCAGTTTAGGGGTTTTCCAAGAGACCCAGTACTTC
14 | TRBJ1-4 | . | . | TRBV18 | CASSPDVANEKLFF | TGTGCCAGCTCCCCGGACGTGGCTAATGAAAAACTGTTTTTT
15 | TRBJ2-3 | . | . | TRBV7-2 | CASSLQRGAGDTQYF | TGTGCCAGCAGCTTACAGCGAGGGGCCGGGGATACGCAGTATTTT
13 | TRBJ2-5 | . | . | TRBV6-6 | CASIRRVEETQYF | TGTGCCAGCATCCGCAGGGTAGAAGAGACCCAGTACTTC
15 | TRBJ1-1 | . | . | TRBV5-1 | CASSLANSRNTEAFF | TGCGCCAGCAGCTTGGCCAACAGCAGGAACACTGAAGCTTTCTTT
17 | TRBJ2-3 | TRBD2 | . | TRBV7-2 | CASSSPRTSGGADTQYF | TGTGCCAGCAGCTCCCCACGGACTAGCGGGGGGGCGGATACGCAGTATTTT
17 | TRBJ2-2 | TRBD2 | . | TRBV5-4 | CASSPGTSWGGTGELFF | TGTGCCAGCAGCCCAGGGACTAGCTGGGGGGGGACCGGGGAGCTGTTTTTT
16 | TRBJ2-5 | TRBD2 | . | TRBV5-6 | CASSGTSGSPSLAQYF | TGTGCCAGCAGCGGGACTAGCGGGAGCCCCTCGTTAGCCCAGTACTTC
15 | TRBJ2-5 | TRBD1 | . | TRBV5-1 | CASSLGTGVGETQYF | TGCGCCAGCAGCTTAGGGACAGGGGTGGGAGAGACCCAGTACTTC
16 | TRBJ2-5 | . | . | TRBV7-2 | CASSYSGRVLQETQYF | TGTGCCAGCAGCTACAGCGGCAGGGTGTTACAAGAGACCCAGTACTTC
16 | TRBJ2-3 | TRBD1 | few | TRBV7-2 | CASSLFGTGGIDTQYF | TGTGCCAGCAGCTTGTTCGGGACAGGGGGAATAGATACGCAGTATTTT
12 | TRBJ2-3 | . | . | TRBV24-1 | CATSDFADTQYF | TGTGCCACCAGTGATTTTGCAGATACGCAGTATTTT
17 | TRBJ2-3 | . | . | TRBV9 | CASSSARGRWSTDTQYF | TGTGCCAGCAGTTCAGCCCGGGGGAGGTGGAGCACAGATACGCAGTATTTT
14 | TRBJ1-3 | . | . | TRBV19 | CATRGPAFGNTIYF | TGTGCCACCAGGGGACCCGCCTTTGGAAACACCATATATTTT
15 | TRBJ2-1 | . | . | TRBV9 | CASSEGAGPNNEQFF | TGTGCCAGCAGCGAGGGGGCGGGGCCGAACAATGAGCAGTTCTTC
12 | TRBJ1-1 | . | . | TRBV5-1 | CASSTGNTEAFF | TGCGCCAGCAGTACAGGGAACACTGAAGCTTTCTTT
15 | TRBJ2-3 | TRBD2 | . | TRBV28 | CASSSPGTTQDTQYF | TGTGCCAGCAGTTCCCCCGGGACTACCCAAGATACGCAGTATTTT
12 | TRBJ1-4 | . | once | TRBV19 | CASTMMGEKLFF | TGTGCCAGTACCATGATGGGTGAAAAACTGTTTTTT
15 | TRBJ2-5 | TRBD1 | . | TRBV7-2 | CASNSGTGREETQYF | TGTGCCAGCAACTCCGGGACAGGGAGGGAAGAGACCCAGTACTTC
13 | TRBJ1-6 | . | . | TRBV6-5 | CAGKRDGESPLHF | TGTGCCGGGAAAAGGGATGGGGAATCACCCCTCCACTTT
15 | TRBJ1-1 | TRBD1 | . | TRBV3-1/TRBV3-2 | CASRTTGTGGNGAFF | TGTGCCAGCAGAACGACCGGGACAGGGGGCAATGGGGCTTTCTTT
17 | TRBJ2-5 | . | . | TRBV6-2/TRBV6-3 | CASSPLPGRSLQETQYF | TGTGCCAGCAGTCCCTTACCCGGACGGAGTCTCCAAGAGACCCAGTACTTC
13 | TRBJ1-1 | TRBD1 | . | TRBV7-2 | CASTRDRASEAFF | TGTGCCAGCACCCGGGACAGAGCCTCTGAAGCTTTCTTT
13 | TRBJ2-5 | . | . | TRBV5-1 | CASSLVPAETQYF | TGCGCCAGCAGCTTGGTGCCAGCCGAGACCCAGTACTTC
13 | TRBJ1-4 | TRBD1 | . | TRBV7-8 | CASRQGINEKLFF | TGTGCCAGCCGACAGGGAATCAATGAAAAACTGTTTTTT